This paragraph reports one T cell receptor (beta chain). Its antigen is unknown. This specimen comes from a study of graft-versus-host responses after intestinal transplantation. The overall study: Each patient got anti-thymocyte globulin induction, then tacrolimus and steroids for roughly 3 years. Points from the study as a whole: Early post-transplant declines in HvG were associated with peak levels of circulating GvH clones. GvH clones surfaced in recipient marrow, some emerging earlier in ileum or blood. Across patients carrying graft-donor T cell macrochimerism, allografts held high graft-versus-host to host-versus-graft clonal ratios.

Here immunoSEQ multiplex PCR was the method, and the copy in TCRdb shows in-frame clones only, minus some. The table records around 130,000 clones, more than 90% of them present only once. J was trimmed by 6 bases and V by 7 bases; bases with no gene match: 10. This CDR3 is built from 16 residues. Germline assignment: CDR1 SNHLY and CDR2 FYNNEI. The source is a human donor who received an intestinal transplant. V and J are TRBV2 and TRBJ1-6; 9 positions match TRBD1. This specimen consisted of unstimulated CD4+ T cells sorted from spleen or lymph node cells, obtained before intestinal transplant. The CDR3 here is CASMGRDRAVNSPLHF. The CDR3 DNA reads TGTGCCAGCATGGGGAGGGACAGGGCAGTTAATTCACCCCTCCACTTT.